Reported below is one TCR beta chain. Within the sample, other DNA sequences also encode this same CDR3. The germline V gene encodes CDR1 GTSNPN and CDR2 SVGIG (reference sequence). The CDR3 is 12 amino acids. V shed 2 bases and J shed 4 bases, with 6 bases lying between them. This sample is drawn from a study of CD8+ T cells in alopecia areata. It was cDNA, reverse transcribed from extracted RNA, that served as the sequencing template. Libraries were prepared by immunoSEQ multiplex PCR; TCRdb keeps only in-frame clonotypes and omits some of them. This table holds over 100,000 clones, about 49% found once.

The clonotype comes from a human donor with alopecia areata. The chain links TRBV30 to TRBJ1-5, with D hard to call. The sequencing here drew on CD8+ T cells sorted from blood, taken at week 0. CDR3 nucleotide sequence: TGTGCCTGGAGTTTGGGGAATCAGCCCCAGCATTTT. Translation gives CAWSLGNQPQHF.